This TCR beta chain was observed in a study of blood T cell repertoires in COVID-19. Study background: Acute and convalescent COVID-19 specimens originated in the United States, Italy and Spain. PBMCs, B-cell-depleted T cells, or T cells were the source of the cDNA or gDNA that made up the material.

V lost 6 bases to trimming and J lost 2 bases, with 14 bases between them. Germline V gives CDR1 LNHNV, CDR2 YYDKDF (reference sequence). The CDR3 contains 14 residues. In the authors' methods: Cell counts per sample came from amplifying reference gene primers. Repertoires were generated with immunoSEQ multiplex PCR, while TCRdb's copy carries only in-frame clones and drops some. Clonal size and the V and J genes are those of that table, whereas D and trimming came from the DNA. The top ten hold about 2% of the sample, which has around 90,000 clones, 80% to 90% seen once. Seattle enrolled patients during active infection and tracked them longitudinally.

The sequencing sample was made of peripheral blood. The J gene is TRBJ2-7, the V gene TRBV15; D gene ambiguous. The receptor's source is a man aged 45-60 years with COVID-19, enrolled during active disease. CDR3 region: CATSPPIPTYEQYF. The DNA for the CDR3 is TGTGCCACCAGTCCCCCAATACCTACCTACGAGCAGTACTTC.